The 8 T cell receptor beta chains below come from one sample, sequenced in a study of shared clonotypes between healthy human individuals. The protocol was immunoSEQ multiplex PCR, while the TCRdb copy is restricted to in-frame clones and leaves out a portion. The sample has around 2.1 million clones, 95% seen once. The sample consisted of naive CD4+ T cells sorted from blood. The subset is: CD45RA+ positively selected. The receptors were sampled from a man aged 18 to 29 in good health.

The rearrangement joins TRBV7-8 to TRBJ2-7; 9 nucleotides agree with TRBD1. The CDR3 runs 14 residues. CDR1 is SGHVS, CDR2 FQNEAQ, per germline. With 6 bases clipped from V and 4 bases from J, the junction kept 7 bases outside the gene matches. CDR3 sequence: CASSLQTGGYEQYF. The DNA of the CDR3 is TGTGCCAGCAGTCTTCAGACAGGGGGGTACGAGCAGTACTTC.

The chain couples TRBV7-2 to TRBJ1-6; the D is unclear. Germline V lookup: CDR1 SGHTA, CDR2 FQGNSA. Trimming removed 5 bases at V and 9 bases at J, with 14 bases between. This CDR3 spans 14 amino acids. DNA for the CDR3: TGTGCCAGCAGCCCTGAAGTGAACACTTCACCCCTCCACTTT. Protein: CASSPEVNTSPLHF. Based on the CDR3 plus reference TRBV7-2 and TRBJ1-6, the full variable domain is GAGVSQSPSNKVTEKGKDVELRCDPISGHTALYWYRQSLGQGLEFLIYFQGNSAPDKSGLPSDRFSAERTGGSVSTLTIQRTQQEDSAVYLCASSPEVNTSPLHFGNGTRLTVT.

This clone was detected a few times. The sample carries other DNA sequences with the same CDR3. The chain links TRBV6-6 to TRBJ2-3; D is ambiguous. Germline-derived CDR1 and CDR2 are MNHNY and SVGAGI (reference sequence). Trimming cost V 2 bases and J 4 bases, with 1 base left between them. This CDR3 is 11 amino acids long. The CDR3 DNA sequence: TGTGCCAGCAGTTACGCAGATACGCAGTATTTT. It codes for CASSYADTQYF.

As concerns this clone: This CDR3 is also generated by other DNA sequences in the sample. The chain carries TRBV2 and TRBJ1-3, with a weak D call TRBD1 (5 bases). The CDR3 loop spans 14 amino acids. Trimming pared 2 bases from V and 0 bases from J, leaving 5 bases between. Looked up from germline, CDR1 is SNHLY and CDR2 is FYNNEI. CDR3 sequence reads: CASSEQGSGNTIYF. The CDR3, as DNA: TGTGCCAGCAGTGAACAGGGCTCTGGAAACACCATATATTTT.

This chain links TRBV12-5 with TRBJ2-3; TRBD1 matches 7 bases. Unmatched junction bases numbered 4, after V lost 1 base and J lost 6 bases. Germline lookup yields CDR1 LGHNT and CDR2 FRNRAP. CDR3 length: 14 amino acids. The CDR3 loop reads CASGLGQGDDTQYF. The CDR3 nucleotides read TGTGCTAGTGGTTTGGGACAGGGCGACGATACGCAGTATTTT.

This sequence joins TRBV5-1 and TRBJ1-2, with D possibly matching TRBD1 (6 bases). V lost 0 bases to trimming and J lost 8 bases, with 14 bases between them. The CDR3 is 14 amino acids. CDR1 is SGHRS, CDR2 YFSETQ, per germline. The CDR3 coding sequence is TGCGCCAGCAGCTTGGACCTACAGGGAGGCGGCTACACCTTC. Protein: CASSLDLQGGGYTF.

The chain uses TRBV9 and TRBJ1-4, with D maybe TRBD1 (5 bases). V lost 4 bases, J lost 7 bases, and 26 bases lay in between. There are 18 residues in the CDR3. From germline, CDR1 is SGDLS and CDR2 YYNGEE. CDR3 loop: CASSSRVGTGTRGEKLFF. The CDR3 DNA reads TGTGCCAGCAGCTCGAGAGTGGGGACTGGTACGCGGGGTGAAAAACTGTTTTTT. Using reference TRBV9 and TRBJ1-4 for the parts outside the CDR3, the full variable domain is DSGVTQTPKHLITATGQRVTLRCSPRSGDLSVYWYQQSLDQGLQFLIQYYNGEERAKGNILERFSAQQFPDLHSELNLSSLELGDSALYFCASSSRVGTGTRGEKLFFGSGTQLSVL.

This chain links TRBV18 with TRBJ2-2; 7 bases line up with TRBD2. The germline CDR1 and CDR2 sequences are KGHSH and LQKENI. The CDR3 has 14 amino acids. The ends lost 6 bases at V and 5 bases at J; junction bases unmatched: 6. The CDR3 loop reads CASSGSSGTGELFF. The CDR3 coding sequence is TGTGCCAGCTCTGGGTCTAGCGGAACCGGGGAGCTGTTTTTT.